The 25 T cell receptor beta chains listed next were all sequenced from one sample in a study of T cells after yellow fever vaccination. TCRdb redid the calling of the 5' RACE reads with MiXCR, one entry per CDR3 protein. The sample yields roughly 310,000 distinct CDR3 sequences, approximately 9% seen once. The sequencing used PBMCs, collected on the day of the first yellow fever vaccination. The receptors stem from a man between 18 and 29 years old who received the YFV17D yellow fever vaccine.

This clonotype has ten or more counts. The chain carries TRBV6-1 and TRBJ2-5, with D perhaps given as TRBD1 or TRBD2 (5 bases each). The ends were cut back, 5 bases at V and 1 base at J, with 11 bases in the middle. The CDR3 length is 14 residues. Germline lookup yields CDR1 MNHNS and CDR2 SASEGT. The CDR3 is CASSPDGGQETQYF. CDR3 bases: TGTGCCAGCAGTCCCGATGGGGGCCAAGAGACCCAGTACTTC.

There are a few counts of this clonotype. CDR3 amino acids: CASSGNREETQYF. Here the CDR3 DNA reads TGTGCCAGCAGCGGGAATAGGGAAGAGACCCAGTACTTC. This rearrangement joins TRBV7-2 to TRBJ2-5; D call uncertain. The V and J ends lost 5 bases and 3 bases respectively, with 10 bases between them. Germline CDR1 reads SGHTA; CDR2 reads FQGNSA. The CDR3 loop spans 13 amino acids.

This clonotype has a handful of counts. This sequence joins TRBV2 and TRBJ2-5; no reliable D call. CDR3 length: 12 residues. V lost 0 bases to trimming and J lost 5 bases, with 4 bases between them. Per germline, CDR1 SNHLY and CDR2 FYNNEI. The CDR3 DNA sequence: TGTGCCAGCAGTGAAGCCTGGGAGACCCAGTACTTC. Amino acid sequence: CASSEAWETQYF.

This clonotype was seen only a few times. This chain uses TRBV7-2 with TRBJ1-1; D perhaps matches TRBD1 (5 bases). The germline CDR1 and CDR2 sequences are SGHTA and FQGNSA. V lost 5 bases and J lost 6, with 16 bases in between. The CDR3 loop spans 14 amino acids. As DNA, the CDR3 is TGTGCCAGCAGCCGGGGCGAGCTGATGGCTGAAGCTTTCTTT. The encoded protein is CASSRGELMAEAFF.

This clonotype was observed a handful of times. This chain uses TRBV20-1 with TRBJ2-7; the match to TRBD1 covers 8 bases. This CDR3 region has 13 residues. The germline V gene encodes CDR1 DFQATT and CDR2 SNEGSKA (reference sequence). V was clipped by 5 bases and J by 5 bases; unmatched bases: 8. CDR3 bases: TGCAGTGCTTTGACAGGGGCATACGACGAGCAGTACTTC. Its protein product is CSALTGAYDEQYF.

This clonotype was observed a handful of times. The rearrangement links TRBV2 to TRBJ2-4; D is perhaps TRBD2 (6 bases). Between the trimmed V and J ends, which lost 10 bases and 3 bases, there was a span of 16 bases. Looked up from germline, CDR1 is SNHLY and CDR2 is FYNNEI. The CDR3 has 14 amino acids. The CDR3 loop is CATSASALKNIQYF. The CDR3 nucleotides read TGTGCCACCTCCGCTAGCGCCCTCAAAAACATTCAGTACTTC. Variable domain in full (rest from reference TRBV2 and TRBJ2-4): EPEVTQTPSHQVTQMGQEVILRCVPISNHLYFYWYRQILGQKVEFLVSFYNNEISEKSEIFDDQFSVERPDGSNFTLKIRSTKLEDSAMYFCATSASALKNIQYFGAGTRLSVL.

This clonotype was counted ten times or more. The chain employs TRBV21-1 and TRBJ2-5. TRBV21-1 is termed a pseudogene. The CDR3 runs to 15 residues. The CDR3 here is CASSKFHCLQETQYF. CDR3 in DNA: TGTGCCAGCAGCAAATTTCACTGCCTCCAAGAGACCCAGTACTTC.

This clonotype was seen only a few times. The rearrangement links TRBV7-2 to TRBJ2-7; 7 bases fit TRBD1. The V gene end was trimmed by 8 bases and the J gene end by 5 bases; junction bases not matched to a gene: 12. CDR3 length equals 14 residues. The germline CDR1 and CDR2 sequences are SGHTA and FQGNSA. The CDR3 sequence is CASRTGPLRDEQYF. CDR3 DNA sequence: TGTGCCAGCCGGACAGGACCACTTCGGGACGAGCAGTACTTC.

This clonotype has only a few counts. The chain recombines TRBV5-1 with TRBJ1-1; tentative D call: TRBD1 (6 bases). Looked up from germline, CDR1 is SGHRS and CDR2 is YFSETQ. Trimming left V 4 bases short and J 0 bases short, with 10 bases between. This CDR3 region has 14 residues. The CDR3 is CASSRTAMNTEAFF. CDR3 DNA sequence: TGCGCCAGCAGCCGGACAGCCATGAACACTGAAGCTTTCTTT.

The chain has TRBV5-6 and TRBJ1-3; a weak D match, TRBD1 (6 bases). Trimming pared 2 bases from V and 0 bases from J, leaving 12 bases between. From germline, CDR1 is SGHDT and CDR2 YYEEEE. This CDR3 has 16 residues. CDR3 sequence: CASSLRGTLSGNTIYF. CDR3 in DNA: TGTGCCAGCAGCTTAAGGGGGACCCTCTCTGGAAACACCATATATTTT.

This clonotype was seen a handful of times. The genes are TRBV20-1 and TRBJ1-3, with D possibly matching TRBD1 (5 bases). The V and J ends lost 5 bases and 0 bases respectively, with 11 bases between them. From germline, CDR1 is DFQATT and CDR2 SNEGSKA (reference sequence). CDR3 length: 14 amino acids. CDR3 region: CSAPAGGSGNTIYF. For the CDR3, the DNA is TGCAGTGCTCCAGCCGGGGGCTCTGGAAACACCATATATTTT.

This chain links TRBV4-3 with TRBJ2-5; D is unresolved. V gave up 0 bases and J gave up 5 bases, with 7 bases separating them. CDR1 and CDR2 (germline): LGHNA, YSLEER. The CDR3 length is 13 residues. The DNA for the CDR3 is TGCGCCAGCAGCCAAGAGTCCGGGGAGACCCAGTACTTC. Translated, it gives CASSQESGETQYF.

A few counts support this clonotype. V and J are TRBV7-9 and TRBJ1-2; TRBD1 matches at 9 bases. Trimming cost V 2 bases and J 2 bases; bases outside gene matches: 3. Germline lookup yields CDR1 SEHNR and CDR2 FQNEAQ (reference sequence). The CDR3 extends over 15 amino acids. CDR3 sequence (DNA): TGTGCCAGCAGCTTAAGGACAGGGGACAACTATGGCTACACCTTC. The encoded protein is CASSLRTGDNYGYTF. Full variable domain (missing parts from reference TRBV7-9 and TRBJ1-2): DTGVSQNPRHKITKRGQNVTFRCDPISEHNRLYWYRQTLGQGPEFLTYFQNEAQLEKSRLLSDRFSAERPKGSFSTLEIQRTEQGDSAMYLCASSLRTGDNYGYTFGSGTRLTVV.

This clonotype was detected only a few times. The chain employs TRBV20-1 and TRBJ1-2; possibly TRBD1 for D (6 bases). Trimming shortened V by 6 bases and J by 8 bases, and 13 bases separated the two germline ends. The CDR3 is made up of 11 amino acids. Germline V gives CDR1 DFQATT, CDR2 SNEGSKA (reference sequence). Here the CDR3 DNA reads TGCAGTGCGTCTACAGGGAAGGGCTACACCTTC. It codes for CSASTGKGYTF.

This clonotype was seen a few times. The chain uses TRBV9 and TRBJ2-1; 8 positions agree with TRBD2. Germline V CDR1 and CDR2: SGDLS, YYNGEE. V was clipped by 4 bases and J by 4 bases; unmatched bases: 7. The CDR3 totals 15 residues. The CDR3 loop reads CASSPRTSWYNEQFF. DNA for the CDR3: TGTGCCAGCAGCCCCAGGACTAGCTGGTACAATGAGCAGTTCTTC.

There are a few counts of this clonotype. This rearrangement joins TRBV2 to TRBJ2-6, with D possibly being TRBD2 (5 bases). The germline CDR1 and CDR2 sequences are SNHLY and FYNNEI. The CDR3 consists of 17 residues. Trimming left V 6 bases short and J 0 bases short, with 15 bases between. CDR3 nucleotides: TGTGCCAGCAGCGACGCAGCACTAGTCTCTGGGGCCAACGTCCTGACTTTC. It translates to CASSDAALVSGANVLTF.

This clonotype showed up many times. The chain joins TRBV4-1 to TRBJ2-7; tentatively, D is TRBD1 (6 bases). Germline CDR1 is MGHRA and CDR2 is YSYEKL. The length of the CDR3 is 14 residues. V lost 8 bases to trimming and J lost 3 bases, with 17 bases between them. CDR3 coding DNA: TGCGCCAGCGCCGTGCCGGGACAAAACTACGAGCAGTACTTC. It is translated as CASAVPGQNYEQYF.

This clonotype was counted only a few times. This chain links TRBV5-1 with TRBJ1-5; D remains ambiguous. Germline lookup yields CDR1 SGHRS and CDR2 YFSETQ. The CDR3 has 14 amino acids. V was cut by 0 bases and J by 7 bases, with 11 bases left in between. The CDR3 bases are TGCGCCAGCAGCTTGGGCGGGGTAAACCAGCCCCAGCATTTT. Residues: CASSLGGVNQPQHF.

This clonotype was picked up many times. The gene calls are TRBV5-6 and TRBJ2-5; 7 bases match TRBD1. The CDR3 is 15 residues long. J was trimmed by 2 bases and V by 3 bases; bases with no gene match: 7. Germline V lookup: CDR1 SGHDT, CDR2 YYEEEE. CDR3 in DNA: TGTGCCAGCAGCTCCGGGACAGTTCTACAAGAGACCCAGTACTTC. As protein: CASSSGTVLQETQYF.

CDR3 loop: CAISEPGGAGGLYNEQFF. The CDR3 nucleotides read TGTGCCATCAGTGAGCCCGGGGGAGCGGGGGGTTTATACAATGAGCAGTTCTTC. The gene calls are TRBV10-3 and TRBJ2-1, with 9 bases that match TRBD2. V dropped 2 bases and J dropped 4; count of bases not matched to a gene: 12. The CDR3 has 18 residues. The V gene's germline CDR1 is ENHRY and CDR2 SYGVKD.

This clonotype was recorded at least ten times. V usage is TRBV20-1 and J usage is TRBJ2-5, with a possible D match to TRBD2 (6 bases). The V end lost 3 bases, the J end lost 5 bases, and 16 bases lay between the germline ends. The CDR3 has 14 residues. Germline CDR1 reads DFQATT; CDR2 reads SNEGSKA (reference sequence). The CDR3 nucleotides read TGCAGTGCTAGCGAATCTAGGAGGGGCGAGACCCAGTACTTC. This translates into CSASESRRGETQYF.

V and J are TRBV5-4 and TRBJ1-2; D not resolved. This CDR3 is built from 14 residues. Germline values: CDR1 SGHNT, CDR2 YYREEE (reference sequence). Deletions cut 2 bases from V and 0 bases from J, with 8 bases between. CDR3 sequence reads: CASSFSAANYGYTF. In nucleotides, the CDR3 is TGTGCCAGCAGCTTTTCGGCGGCTAACTATGGCTACACCTTC.

V is TRBV5-1 and J is TRBJ2-7, with D unresolved. V lost 2 bases and J 5 bases, leaving 14 bases between the germline ends. Germline V CDR1 and CDR2: SGHRS, YFSETQ. This CDR3 has 14 residues. The CDR3 is CASSFRTGEHEQYF. The CDR3 region has the DNA TGCGCCAGCAGCTTCAGGACGGGTGAACACGAGCAGTACTTC.

J is TRBJ2-1 and V is TRBV5-5; the match to TRBD2 covers 13 bases. V lost 3 bases, J lost 9 bases, and 6 bases stayed unmatched. Germline V gene data show CDR1 as SGHKS and CDR2 as YYEKEE (reference sequence). CDR3 length: 15 amino acids. As DNA, the CDR3 is TGTGCCAGCAGCTGGGGACTAGCGGGGAGGGGTGAGCAGTTCTTC. Translated, it gives CASSWGLAGRGEQFF.

This clonotype was observed a few times. The chain is built from TRBV6-2 or TRBV6-3 and TRBJ2-5, with 9 positions matching TRBD2. Germline V gives CDR1 MNHEY, CDR2 SVGEGT. After removal of 6 bases from V and 5 bases from J, the junction contained 4 bases not matched to a gene. The CDR3 contains 13 residues. CDR3 loop: CASRVTSGETQYF. The CDR3 region has the DNA TGTGCCAGCAGAGTAACTAGCGGGGAGACCCAGTACTTC.